This T cell receptor (beta chain) was documented in a study of Graves' ophthalmopathy and Graves' hyperthyroidism. With V trimmed by 9 bases and J by 1 base, 2 bases remained unmatched. Germline V CDR1 and CDR2: SNHLY, FYNNEI. CDR3 length equals 13 residues. This clonotype was seen many times. Its antigen is not known. Broader study findings: Most expanded thyroid clonotypes above 0.001 frequency also appeared in blood.

Scientists amplified the TCR beta CDR3 regions from RNA transcripts. The first-round RT-PCR employed HTBI primers together with the Qiagen OneStep RT-PCR kit. A multiplex PCR was then performed as the second round. TCRdb called the multiplex PCR reads again in MiXCR, with one record for every CDR3 protein. The sample carries about 740,000 distinct CDR3 sequences, roughly two fifths recorded once. J is TRBJ1-2 and V is TRBV2; 10 bases align to TRBD1. Sequenced material: peripheral blood. The clonotype comes from an adult man with Graves' ophthalmopathy. CDR3 region: CARTGGGNYGYTF. The CDR3 bases are TGTGCCAGGACAGGGGGCGGTAACTATGGCTACACCTTC. Variable domain in full (rest from reference TRBV2 and TRBJ1-2): EPEVTQTPSHQVTQMGQEVILRCVPISNHLYFYWYRQILGQKVEFLVSFYNNEISEKSEIFDDQFSVERPDGSNFTLKIRSTKLEDSAMYFCARTGGGNYGYTFGSGTRLTVV.